The rows below give T cell receptor beta chains drawn from one sample of a study of cytomegalovirus exposure and HLA in healthy donors. Clones were read by immunoSEQ multiplex PCR, and TCRdb kept only the in-frame ones, dropping some. The sample carries about 250,000 clones, about 80% recorded once. Sample: PBMCs. The receptors shown here come from a girl aged 2 to 10 in good health and CMV-seronegative. Both conserved end residues are part of each CDR3. D genes are given only for firm matches. Only some rows state a clone size, as once, few, many or a class for expanded clones.

j_call: TRBJ1-3
d_call: -
v_call: TRBV28
clone_size: once
cdr3_nt: TGTGCCACCCACTCGAGAAGGAGCCAAAACACCATATATTTT
cdr3_aa: CATHSRRSQNTIYF

j_call: TRBJ1-4
d_call: -
v_call: TRBV28
clone_size: -
cdr3_nt: TGTGCCAGCAGTTTCCCTAGGTCTAGGGAAAAACTGTTTTTT
cdr3_aa: CASSFPRSREKLFF

j_call: TRBJ2-7
d_call: TRBD2
v_call: TRBV5-4
clone_size: -
cdr3_nt: TGTGCCAGCAGCTGGACCCTAGGGACTAGCGGGATAGGGGGCTACGAGCAGTACTTC
cdr3_aa: CASSWTLGTSGIGGYEQYF

j_call: TRBJ1-2
d_call: -
v_call: TRBV19
clone_size: -
cdr3_nt: TGTGCCAGTAGGACCGGGACTTCTAACTATGGCTACACCTTC
cdr3_aa: CASRTGTSNYGYTF

j_call: TRBJ1-1
d_call: -
v_call: TRBV28
clone_size: -
cdr3_nt: TGTGCCAGCAGTTTACCGGGGTCCCACACTGAAGCTTTCTTT
cdr3_aa: CASSLPGSHTEAFF

j_call: TRBJ1-5
d_call: -
v_call: TRBV6-5
clone_size: -
cdr3_nt: TGTGCCAGCAGTTCCGACGGACATAGCAATCAGCCCCAGCATTTT
cdr3_aa: CASSSDGHSNQPQHF

j_call: TRBJ2-7
d_call: TRBD2
v_call: TRBV10-3
clone_size: -
cdr3_nt: TGTGCCATCAGTGAGTCGAAGGGACTAGCGGTAGCCAAGCAGTACTTC
cdr3_aa: CAISESKGLAVAKQYF

j_call: TRBJ1-1
d_call: TRBD1
v_call: TRBV7-8
clone_size: -
cdr3_nt: TGTGCCAGCAGCTCAACCTCTCGGGACAGGTCTGAAGCTTTCTTT
cdr3_aa: CASSSTSRDRSEAFF

j_call: TRBJ2-3
d_call: -
v_call: TRBV2
clone_size: once
cdr3_nt: TGTGCCACAGGGGAGGGGCCCCGGGATACGCAGTATTTT
cdr3_aa: CATGEGPRDTQYF

j_call: TRBJ2-3
d_call: -
v_call: TRBV28
clone_size: -
cdr3_nt: TGTGCCAGCACCACTGGCACAGATACGCAGTATTTT
cdr3_aa: CASTTGTDTQYF

j_call: TRBJ2-7
d_call: -
v_call: TRBV2
clone_size: once
cdr3_nt: TGTGCCAGCACCACTAATCGGGGGACCTACGAGCAGTACTTC
cdr3_aa: CASTTNRGTYEQYF

j_call: TRBJ2-1
d_call: TRBD2
v_call: TRBV4-2
clone_size: -
cdr3_nt: TGTGCCAGCAGCCAAGGGGGACTAGCGGGGGGTAGTGAGCAGTTCTTC
cdr3_aa: CASSQGGLAGGSEQFF

j_call: TRBJ1-2
d_call: TRBD1
v_call: TRBV6-5
clone_size: -
cdr3_nt: TGTGCCAGCAGTGAAACGGGACAGATCTATGGCTACACCTTC
cdr3_aa: CASSETGQIYGYTF

j_call: TRBJ2-1
d_call: -
v_call: TRBV30
clone_size: -
cdr3_nt: TGTGCCTGGACCAGCGGTAGCTCCTACAATGAGCAGTTCTTC
cdr3_aa: CAWTSGSSYNEQFF

j_call: TRBJ2-7
d_call: -
v_call: TRBV21-1
clone_size: -
cdr3_nt: TGTGCCAGCAGCAGGGGGTCGACAGGGCCCCCCTCCTACGAGCAGTACTTC
cdr3_aa: CASSRGSTGPPSYEQYF

j_call: TRBJ2-7
d_call: TRBD1
v_call: TRBV28
clone_size: -
cdr3_nt: TGTGCCAGCAGTACAGGGGACTACGAGCAGTACTTC
cdr3_aa: CASSTGDYEQYF

j_call: TRBJ2-5
d_call: -
v_call: TRBV30
clone_size: -
cdr3_nt: TGTGCCTGGAGTGTCGAGGGCGGGGCGGCCCAGTACTTC
cdr3_aa: CAWSVEGGAAQYF

j_call: TRBJ2-1
d_call: -
v_call: TRBV7-8
clone_size: -
cdr3_nt: TGTGCCAGCAGCTTGGCTATTCAGGGGCCGATCCACAATGAGCAGTTCTTC
cdr3_aa: CASSLAIQGPIHNEQFF

j_call: TRBJ2-5
d_call: -
v_call: TRBV19
clone_size: -
cdr3_nt: TGTGCCAGTAGTAGAGGCGACCAAGAGACCCAGTACTTC
cdr3_aa: CASSRGDQETQYF

j_call: TRBJ2-4
d_call: TRBD1
v_call: TRBV4-1
clone_size: -
cdr3_nt: TGCGCCAGCAGCCAGGACGGACAGGGTAGCATTCAGTACTTC
cdr3_aa: CASSQDGQGSIQYF

j_call: TRBJ2-7
d_call: -
v_call: TRBV27
clone_size: -
cdr3_nt: TGTGCCAGCAGTACCGGACCTAGCCGTAAACAGTACTTC
cdr3_aa: CASSTGPSRKQYF

j_call: TRBJ2-7
d_call: -
v_call: TRBV6-6
clone_size: -
cdr3_nt: TGTGCCAGCGGGGCTTCCTACGAGCAGTACTTC
cdr3_aa: CASGASYEQYF

j_call: TRBJ2-7
d_call: -
v_call: TRBV4-2
clone_size: -
cdr3_nt: TGTGCCAGCAGCCAAGAAGGGGCCGGGACACTGCTCTACGAGCAGTACTTC
cdr3_aa: CASSQEGAGTLLYEQYF

j_call: TRBJ2-5
d_call: -
v_call: TRBV2
clone_size: once
cdr3_nt: TGTGCCAGCACGATGGGGGCTTGGGAGACCCAGTACTTC
cdr3_aa: CASTMGAWETQYF

j_call: TRBJ2-3
d_call: TRBD2
v_call: TRBV4-1
clone_size: -
cdr3_nt: TGCGCCAGCAGCCAAGAGCCACTAGCGGCGGATACGCAGTATTTT
cdr3_aa: CASSQEPLAADTQYF

j_call: TRBJ1-5
d_call: TRBD1
v_call: TRBV6-1
clone_size: -
cdr3_nt: TGTGCCAGCACGAACAGGGGGGGTCAGCCCCAGCATTTT
cdr3_aa: CASTNRGGQPQHF

j_call: TRBJ1-2
d_call: -
v_call: TRBV7-2
clone_size: -
cdr3_nt: TGTGCCAGCAGCGGACTCCCCCCTAACTATGGCTACACCTTC
cdr3_aa: CASSGLPPNYGYTF

j_call: TRBJ2-6
d_call: -
v_call: TRBV15
clone_size: -
cdr3_nt: TGTGCCACCAGCAGAGATCGGGGTTCTGGGGCCAACGTCCTGACTTTC
cdr3_aa: CATSRDRGSGANVLTF

j_call: TRBJ2-3
d_call: TRBD1
v_call: TRBV4-2
clone_size: -
cdr3_nt: TGTGCCAGCAGCCGGGGACAGGGAACAGATACGCAGTATTTT
cdr3_aa: CASSRGQGTDTQYF

j_call: TRBJ1-1
d_call: -
v_call: TRBV10-1
clone_size: -
cdr3_nt: TGCGCCAGCAGTGAGTCGGAAACAGTAGAAGCTTTCTTT
cdr3_aa: CASSESETVEAFF

j_call: TRBJ2-1
d_call: TRBD2
v_call: TRBV6-5
clone_size: -
cdr3_nt: TGTGCCAGCAGCGGGACTAGCGGGAGTATTAGTGAGCAGTTCTTC
cdr3_aa: CASSGTSGSISEQFF

j_call: TRBJ1-2
d_call: -
v_call: TRBV28
clone_size: -
cdr3_nt: TGTGCCAGCTATTATTATTTGGGCCAGGGCGTTAACTATGGCTACACCTTC
cdr3_aa: CASYYYLGQGVNYGYTF

j_call: TRBJ2-5
d_call: TRBD2
v_call: TRBV25-1
clone_size: -
cdr3_nt: TGTGCCAGCGGGGGACTAGCGGCCGGGGAGACCCAGTACTTC
cdr3_aa: CASGGLAAGETQYF

j_call: TRBJ2-1
d_call: TRBD2
v_call: TRBV7-9
clone_size: -
cdr3_nt: TGTGCCAGCAGCAGTTATAGCGGGGGGGTATACAATGAGCAGTTCTTC
cdr3_aa: CASSSYSGGVYNEQFF

j_call: TRBJ1-1
d_call: TRBD1
v_call: TRBV7-9
clone_size: -
cdr3_nt: TGTGCCAGCAGCTTCAGTCCTGGCGCAGGGGGCGGGCGGACTGAAGCTTTCTTT
cdr3_aa: CASSFSPGAGGGRTEAFF

j_call: TRBJ2-6
d_call: -
v_call: TRBV19
clone_size: -
cdr3_nt: TGTGCCAGTAGGGACAGCTCTGGGGCCAACGTCCTGACTTTC
cdr3_aa: CASRDSSGANVLTF

j_call: TRBJ1-2
d_call: -
v_call: TRBV9
clone_size: -
cdr3_nt: TGTGCCAGCAGCGTAGAAACAGGGAACTATGGCTACACCTTC
cdr3_aa: CASSVETGNYGYTF

j_call: TRBJ1-1
d_call: TRBD1
v_call: TRBV7-9
clone_size: -
cdr3_nt: TGTGCCAGCAACTTTGCAGGGGGTGAAGCTTTCTTT
cdr3_aa: CASNFAGGEAFF

j_call: TRBJ2-7
d_call: -
v_call: TRBV6-1
clone_size: -
cdr3_nt: TGTGCCAGCATGATAGCGGACTCCTACGAGCAGTACTTC
cdr3_aa: CASMIADSYEQYF

j_call: TRBJ1-2
d_call: -
v_call: TRBV28
clone_size: -
cdr3_nt: TGTGCCAGCAGTCCGCCCGACGACAGGTACTATGGCTACACCTTC
cdr3_aa: CASSPPDDRYYGYTF

j_call: TRBJ2-7
d_call: TRBD2
v_call: TRBV28
clone_size: -
cdr3_nt: TGTGCCAGCAGTTCACCCCACGTGCGGACTAGCGGGACAATTTACGAGCAGTACTTC
cdr3_aa: CASSSPHVRTSGTIYEQYF

j_call: TRBJ2-7
d_call: -
v_call: TRBV4-1
clone_size: few
cdr3_nt: TGCGCCAGCAGCCAAGTCGATATGGGGTTCACAGGAGGGCGCGAGCAGTACTTC
cdr3_aa: CASSQVDMGFTGGREQYF

j_call: TRBJ2-3
d_call: TRBD2
v_call: TRBV18
clone_size: -
cdr3_nt: TGTGCCAGCCTCTCCGACAGACTAGCGAGCACAGATACGCAGTATTTT
cdr3_aa: CASLSDRLASTDTQYF

j_call: TRBJ2-5
d_call: TRBD1
v_call: TRBV7-2
clone_size: -
cdr3_nt: TGTGCCAGCAGCGCCCTGGAGAAGGGGGCTGGGGAAGAGACCCAGTACTTC
cdr3_aa: CASSALEKGAGEETQYF

j_call: TRBJ2-3
d_call: -
v_call: TRBV6-6
clone_size: -
cdr3_nt: TGTGCCAGCAGTTACCTAGCAACTAGCACAGATACGCAGTATTTT
cdr3_aa: CASSYLATSTDTQYF

j_call: TRBJ2-1
d_call: TRBD2
v_call: TRBV6-1
clone_size: -
cdr3_nt: TGTGCCAGCAGTGGGAAACTAGCGGGGGGGCAGTTCTTC
cdr3_aa: CASSGKLAGGQFF

j_call: TRBJ1-6
d_call: -
v_call: TRBV9
clone_size: -
cdr3_nt: TGTGCCAGCAGCCCGTCGGCAGGGGTGGATAATTCACCCCTCCACTTT
cdr3_aa: CASSPSAGVDNSPLHF

j_call: TRBJ1-2
d_call: TRBD1
v_call: TRBV28
clone_size: once
cdr3_nt: TGTGCCAGCAGACTACCTTTGGACAGGGGAGGTGGCTACACCTTC
cdr3_aa: CASRLPLDRGGGYTF

j_call: TRBJ2-7
d_call: TRBD1
v_call: TRBV7-6
clone_size: -
cdr3_nt: TGTGCCAGCAGCCCCTCGGACAGGGGGCTCTACGAGCAGTACTTC
cdr3_aa: CASSPSDRGLYEQYF

j_call: TRBJ2-1
d_call: -
v_call: TRBV27
clone_size: -
cdr3_nt: TGTGCCAGCAGTTTTTGGGAGGAGCGCTACAATGAGCAGTTCTTC
cdr3_aa: CASSFWEERYNEQFF

j_call: TRBJ1-4
d_call: -
v_call: TRBV27
clone_size: -
cdr3_nt: TGTGCCAGCAGTTTATTCCAGGAAAATCTGAAACGGCCCGGCGTTGAACTGTTTTTT
cdr3_aa: CASSLFQENLKRPGVELFF

j_call: TRBJ2-1
d_call: TRBD2
v_call: TRBV27
clone_size: -
cdr3_nt: TGTGCCAGCAGACTAGCGGGTGCTAACAATGAGCAGTTCTTC
cdr3_aa: CASRLAGANNEQFF

j_call: TRBJ2-2
d_call: -
v_call: TRBV7-6
clone_size: -
cdr3_nt: TGTGCCAGCGGTCTCAGTGGCACCGGGGAGCTGTTTTTT
cdr3_aa: CASGLSGTGELFF